This TCR beta chain was captured in a study of shared clonotypes between healthy human individuals. Per the germline V gene, CDR1 is SEHNR and CDR2 is FQNEAQ (reference sequence). The V segment lost 1 base and the J segment 3 bases; nucleotides outside the gene matches: 3. The CDR3 sequence is 16 residues long. The naive CD8 subset, CD45RO-negative cells positively selected for CCR7, excluded terminally differentiated effector memory CD45RA+ cells. Produced via immunoSEQ multiplex PCR; TCRdb's table is partial and in-frame only. The sample holds about 800,000 clones, around 96% seen once. The chain couples TRBV7-9 to TRBJ1-5, with 10 bases lining up with TRBD1. This receptor was taken from a man aged 25 to 40 in good health. The specimen was naive CD8+ T cells sorted from blood. The CDR3 region is CASSLGGQGLNQPQHF. CDR3 in DNA: TGTGCCAGCAGCTTAGGGGGACAGGGGCTCAATCAGCCCCAGCATTTT.